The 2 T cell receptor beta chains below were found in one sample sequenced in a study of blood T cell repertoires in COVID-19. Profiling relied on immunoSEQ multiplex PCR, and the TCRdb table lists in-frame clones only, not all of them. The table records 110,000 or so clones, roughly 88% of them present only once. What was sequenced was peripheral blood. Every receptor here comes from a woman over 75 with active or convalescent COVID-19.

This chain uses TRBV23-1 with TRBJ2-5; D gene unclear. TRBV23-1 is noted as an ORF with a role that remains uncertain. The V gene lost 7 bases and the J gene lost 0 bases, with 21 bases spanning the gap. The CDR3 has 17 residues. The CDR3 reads CASTTLWHTEYQETQYF. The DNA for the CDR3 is TGCGCCAGCACTACTCTGTGGCACACAGAGTACCAAGAGACCCAGTACTTC.

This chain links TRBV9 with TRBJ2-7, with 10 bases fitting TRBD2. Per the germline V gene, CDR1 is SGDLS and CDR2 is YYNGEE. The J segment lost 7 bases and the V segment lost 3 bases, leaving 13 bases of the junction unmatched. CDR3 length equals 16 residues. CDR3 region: CASSEDLGLAGEEQYF. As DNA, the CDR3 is TGTGCCAGCAGCGAAGACCTTGGGCTAGCGGGGGAAGAGCAGTACTTC.